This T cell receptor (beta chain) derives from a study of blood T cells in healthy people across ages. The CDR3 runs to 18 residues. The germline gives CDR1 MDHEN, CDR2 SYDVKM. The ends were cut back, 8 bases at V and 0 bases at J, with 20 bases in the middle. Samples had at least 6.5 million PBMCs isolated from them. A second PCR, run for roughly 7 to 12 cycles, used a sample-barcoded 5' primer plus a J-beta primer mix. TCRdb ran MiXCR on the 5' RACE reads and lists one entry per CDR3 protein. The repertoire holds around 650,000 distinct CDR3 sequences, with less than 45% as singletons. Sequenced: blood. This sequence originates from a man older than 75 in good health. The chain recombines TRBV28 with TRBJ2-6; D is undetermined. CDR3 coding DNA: TGTGCCAGCGGTCAAAACAGTTTCCGAATCTCTGGGGCCAACGTCCTGACTTTC. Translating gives CASGQNSFRISGANVLTF.